This passage covers 6 T cell receptor beta chains from one sample sequenced in a study of stem cell transplantation in POMP-related autoinflammatory disease. TCRdb keeps only in-frame clones here, not all; method: immunoSEQ multiplex PCR. This table holds approximately 65,000 clones, approximately 90% found once. The specimen comprised CD4+ T cells from PBMCs, sampled after stem cell transplantation. These receptor sequences come from a human patient with POMP-related autoinflammation and immune dysregulation (PRAID). Some T cells may have come from the graft donor.

The count of this clone is one. The chain couples TRBV5-5 to TRBJ2-3, with D unresolved. Trimming removed 4 bases at V and 2 bases at J, with 8 bases between. Per germline, CDR1 SGHKS and CDR2 YYEKEE (reference sequence). The CDR3 spans 13 residues. The CDR3 sequence is CASSDPLTDTQYF. CDR3 coding DNA: TGTGCCAGCAGCGACCCCCTCACAGATACGCAGTATTTT.

CDR3 sequence: CATSDSAYQETQYF. CDR3 sequence (DNA): TGTGCCACCAGTGATTCCGCGTACCAAGAGACCCAGTACTTC. The chain is built from TRBV24-1 and TRBJ2-5; D uncertain. Germline loops: CDR1 KGHDR, CDR2 SFDVKD. The CDR3 covers 14 residues. Trimming pared 2 bases from V and 0 bases from J, leaving 6 bases between.

This sequence joins TRBV6-1 and TRBJ2-4, with 12 bases aligning to TRBD2. Germline V lookup: CDR1 MNHNS, CDR2 SASEGT. Unmatched junction bases numbered 5, after V lost 4 bases and J lost 1 base. This CDR3 region has 17 residues. The CDR3 DNA reads as TGTGCCAGCAGTGCCTGGACTAGCGGGATGGCCAAAAACATTCAGTACTTC. The encoded protein is CASSAWTSGMAKNIQYF.

The rearrangement uses TRBV6-5 and TRBJ1-5; 9 bases are a match to TRBD1. Trimming at V came to 11 bases and at J to 6 bases, leaving 11 bases not matched to a gene. This CDR3 spans 14 amino acids. The germline V gene encodes CDR1 MNHEY and CDR2 SVGAGI. CDR3 nucleotides: TGTGCCGGCTCCAGGGGACAGGGCTTTCAGCCCCAGCATTTT. Translation: CAGSRGQGFQPQHF.

The chain combines TRBV27 with TRBJ2-7; D perhaps matches TRBD1 (5 bases). CDR1 MNHEY and CDR2 SMNVEV come from the germline V gene (reference sequence). The CDR3 is made up of 14 amino acids. V lost 1 base and J lost 6, with 13 bases in between. CDR3 loop: CASSLLGPPSEQYF. In nucleotides, the CDR3 is TGTGCCAGCAGTTTATTGGGGCCCCCATCCGAGCAGTACTTC.

The chain joins TRBV11-2 to TRBJ1-2, with D hard to call. Trimming cost V 3 bases and J 3 bases, with 20 bases left between them. Germline assignment: CDR1 SGHAT and CDR2 FQNNGV. The CDR3 has 17 amino acids. CDR3 amino acids: CASSFRSERTRDYGYTF. The CDR3 DNA reads TGTGCCAGCAGCTTTAGATCGGAGCGCACACGGGACTATGGCTACACCTTC.